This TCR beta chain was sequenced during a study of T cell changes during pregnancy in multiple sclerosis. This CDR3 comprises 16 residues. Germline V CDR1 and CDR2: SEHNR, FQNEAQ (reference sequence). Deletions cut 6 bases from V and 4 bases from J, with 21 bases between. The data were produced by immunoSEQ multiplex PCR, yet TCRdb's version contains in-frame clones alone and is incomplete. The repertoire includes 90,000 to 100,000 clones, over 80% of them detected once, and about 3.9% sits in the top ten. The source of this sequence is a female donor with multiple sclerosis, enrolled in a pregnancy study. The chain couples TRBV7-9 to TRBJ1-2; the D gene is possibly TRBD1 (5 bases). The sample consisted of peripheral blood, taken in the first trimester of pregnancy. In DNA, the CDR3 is TGTGCCAGCAGGACACCCCCTCTTGGGGGGGGCTATGGCTACACCTTC. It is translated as CASRTPPLGGGYGYTF.